What follows are 32 T cell receptor beta chains derived from one specimen sequenced in a study of control samples from healthy donors and cancer patients. The repertoire was sequenced with immunoSEQ multiplex PCR; TCRdb's copy has only in-frame clones and lacks some. The sample holds some 130,000 clones, approximately 89% seen once. The sample was blood. The receptor source for this set is a man aged 40-50 years in good health.

The J gene is TRBJ1-2, the V gene TRBV30, with D hard to call. The CDR3 contains 12 residues. CDR1 and CDR2 from the germline V gene are GTSNPN and SVGIG (reference sequence). V was trimmed by 0 bases and J by 4 bases, leaving 6 bases between them. The CDR3 loop reads CAWSVPPYGYTF. CDR3 in DNA: TGTGCCTGGAGTGTACCGCCCTATGGCTACACCTTC.

The rearrangement links TRBV2 to TRBJ2-7, with D possibly matching TRBD2 (6 bases). CDR1 and CDR2 (germline): SNHLY, FYNNEI. CDR3 length: 15 amino acids. V was cut by 8 bases and J by 3 bases, with 20 bases left in between. This CDR3 is CASRGEQKGVYEQYF. In DNA form, the CDR3 reads TGTGCCAGCCGCGGGGAGCAAAAGGGTGTCTACGAGCAGTACTTC.

The V and J genes are TRBV29-1 and TRBJ2-3; possible D gene TRBD1, 6 bases. The CDR3 spans 14 residues. V was cut by 6 bases and J by 0 bases, with 13 bases left in between. CDR1 is SQVTM and CDR2 is ANQGSEA in the germline V gene. The CDR3 spells CSVVRDISTDTQYF. DNA for the CDR3: TGCAGCGTCGTCCGGGACATCAGCACAGATACGCAGTATTTT.

The genes are TRBV12-3 or TRBV12-4 and TRBJ2-1; D is uncertain. Trimming took 7 bases from V and 3 from J, leaving 4 bases between them. The CDR3 runs 11 residues. The CDR3 protein is CASNLYNEQFF. DNA for the CDR3: TGTGCCAGCAACCTCTACAATGAGCAGTTCTTC.

The V gene is TRBV7-2, the J gene TRBJ1-2; unclear D gene. Germline CDR1 and CDR2: SGHTA and FQGNSA. The V gene lost 0 bases and the J gene lost 4 bases, with 6 bases spanning the gap. The CDR3 has 13 residues. The chain's CDR3 is CASSLAGSYGYTF. The DNA for the CDR3 is TGTGCCAGCAGCTTAGCCGGCTCCTATGGCTACACCTTC.

The chain has TRBV5-1 and TRBJ2-7, with a possible D match to TRBD2 (5 bases). V was cut by 4 bases and J by 3 bases, with 14 bases left in between. CDR3 length: 14 residues. In germline, CDR1 is SGHRS, CDR2 YFSETQ. The CDR3 reads CASSEALGVYEQYF. CDR3 DNA: TGCGCCAGCAGCGAGGCCCTCGGGGTCTACGAGCAGTACTTC.

The chain recombines TRBV2 with TRBJ1-6, with a tentative D call TRBD1 (5 bases). Per the germline V gene, CDR1 is SNHLY and CDR2 is FYNNEI. Trimming cost V 5 bases and J 5 bases, with 13 bases left between them. The CDR3 contains 15 residues. The CDR3 nucleotides read TGTGCCAGCAGTTTCCCAAAGGGGAATAATTCACCCCTCCACTTT. Protein sequence: CASSFPKGNNSPLHF. The variable domain in full, with the rest retrieved from reference TRBV2 and TRBJ1-6, is EPEVTQTPSHQVTQMGQEVILRCVPISNHLYFYWYRQILGQKVEFLVSFYNNEISEKSEIFDDQFSVERPDGSNFTLKIRSTKLEDSAMYFCASSFPKGNNSPLHFGNGTRLTVT.

The CDR3 coding sequence is TGTGCCACCAGTGATGTGATTTCGGAAAAACTGTTTTTT. It specifies CATSDVISEKLFF. The chain recombines TRBV24-1 with TRBJ1-4; D is unresolved. Germline V gene sequence: CDR1 KGHDR, CDR2 SFDVKD. The CDR3 has 13 residues. Between the trimmed V and J ends, which lost 3 bases and 8 bases, there was a span of 9 bases.

V gene TRBV24-1 combines with J gene TRBJ1-1; D uncertain. This CDR3 comprises 13 residues. Trimming left V 7 bases short and J 1 base short, with 9 bases between. Germline values: CDR1 KGHDR, CDR2 SFDVKD. This CDR3 is CATRREKNTEAFF. In DNA form, the CDR3 reads TGTGCCACCAGACGGGAAAAGAACACTGAAGCTTTCTTT.

This chain connects TRBV3-1 (or the pseudogene TRBV3-2) to TRBJ1-6; D may be TRBD1 (5 bases). Trimming left V 1 base short and J 10 bases short, with 17 bases between. The CDR3 runs to 16 residues. Germline values: CDR1 LGHDT, CDR2 YNNKEL (reference sequence). CDR3 DNA sequence: TGTGCCAGCAGCCAAGCAGGGACTTCCCGCGGGTCACCCCTCCACTTT. Protein sequence: CASSQAGTSRGSPLHF.

V and J are TRBV29-1 and TRBJ1-1, with a weak D call TRBD1 (6 bases). CDR3 length equals 12 residues. Germline V gene lookup returns CDR1 SQVTM and CDR2 ANQGSEA. With 4 bases removed from V and 2 bases from J, the gap between germline ends came to 8 bases. The CDR3 sequence is CSVGQVNTEAFF. DNA for the CDR3: TGCAGCGTTGGACAGGTTAACACTGAAGCTTTCTTT.

Concerning this clone: The junction and the germline gene differ at one end; a read error may be behind it. The CDR3 loop reads CASSLEDHRSRDTQYF. The CDR3 DNA sequence: TGTGCCAGCAGCTTAGAGGATCATCGAAGCAGAGATACGCAGTATTTT. This chain links TRBV7-9 with TRBJ2-3; no reliable D call. This CDR3 comprises 16 residues. Germline CDR1 reads SEHNR; CDR2 reads FQNEAQ (reference sequence).

The rearrangement joins TRBV10-3 to TRBJ2-7; perhaps TRBD1 as D (6 bases). CDR1 is ENHRY and CDR2 is SYGVKD in the germline V gene. Trimming left V 2 bases short and J 6 bases short, with 17 bases between. The CDR3 is made up of 15 amino acids. DNA of the CDR3: TGTGCCATCAGTGAGAGGGGGAATTTAGTGGGCGAGCAGTACTTC. Translation gives CAISERGNLVGEQYF.

About this clone: This CDR3 is also generated by other DNA sequences in the sample. As DNA, the CDR3 is TGTGCCAGCAGTTTACGGGGGGGCTATGGCTACACCTTC. Amino acids: CASSLRGGYGYTF. The chain carries TRBV12-3 or TRBV12-4 and TRBJ1-2, with D possibly TRBD1 on 5 matching bases. The CDR3 is 13 amino acids. The V end was cut by 2 bases, the J end by 4 bases, with 8 bases between.

The chain joins TRBV7-6 to TRBJ2-2, with D unclear. The CDR3 consists of 13 residues. The V gene's germline CDR1 is SGHVS and CDR2 FNYEAQ. Trimming cost V 6 bases and J 6 bases, with 11 bases left between them. In DNA form, the CDR3 reads TGTGCCAGCAGTGCAGGTTTCGCCGGGGAGCTGTTTTTT. Its translation is CASSAGFAGELFF. The full variable domain, its missing parts supplied by reference TRBV7-6 and TRBJ2-2, is GAGVSQSPRYKVTKRGQDVALRCDPISGHVSLYWYRQALGQGPEFLTYFNYEAQQDKSGLPNDRFSAERPEGSISTLTIQRTEQRDSAMYRCASSAGFAGELFFGEGSRLTVL.

This clone was observed a handful of times. The chain links TRBV4-3 to TRBJ2-1, with unresolved D. Per the germline V gene, CDR1 is LGHNA and CDR2 is YSLEER. Trimming stripped 3 bases from V and 7 bases from J, with 10 bases between. CDR3 length: 13 amino acids. Here the CDR3 DNA reads TGCGCCAGCAGCCAGTCGGAAGGGAATGAGCAGTTCTTC. It translates to CASSQSEGNEQFF.

The chain joins TRBV24-1 to TRBJ2-1, with D maybe TRBD2 (6 bases). Trimming took off 9 bases at V and 8 bases at J, with 16 bases between the two ends. CDR3 length: 13 amino acids. Germline CDR1 is KGHDR and CDR2 is SFDVKD. The CDR3 protein is CATGGTIEHEQFF. In DNA, the CDR3 is TGTGCCACCGGCGGGACGATCGAGCATGAGCAGTTCTTC.

The V and J genes are TRBV3-1 (or the pseudogene TRBV3-2) and TRBJ1-5; D is uncertain. The germline V and J ends were trimmed by 0 bases and 7 bases, with 4 bases remaining between them. CDR1 and CDR2 (germline): LGHDT, YNNKEL (reference sequence). The CDR3 length is 12 residues. Here the CDR3 DNA reads TGTGCCAGCAGCCAAGAGGACCAGCCCCAGCATTTT. Its protein is CASSQEDQPQHF.

The chain joins TRBV10-3 to TRBJ2-7; D is unclear. Germline lookup yields CDR1 ENHRY and CDR2 SYGVKD. The CDR3 has 14 amino acids. Trimming took 10 bases from V and 1 from J, leaving 17 bases between them. CDR3 coding DNA: TGTGCCACCCTGGATGGAGAAGGTTCCTACGAGCAGTACTTC. It specifies CATLDGEGSYEQYF.

The chain is built from TRBV5-6 and TRBJ2-7; possibly TRBD1 for D (6 bases). The V end lost 1 base, the J end lost 7 bases, and 21 bases lay between the germline ends. Germline assignment: CDR1 SGHDT and CDR2 YYEEEE. There are 16 residues in the CDR3. As DNA, the CDR3 is TGTGCCAGCAGCTTGTTATCTGGGACACGAGGCGTAGAGCAGTACTTC. It yields the protein CASSLLSGTRGVEQYF.

This sequence joins TRBV4-1 and TRBJ2-7, with 10 bases that match TRBD2. J gave up 2 bases and V 5 bases, and 3 bases lay outside the gene matches. Germline V gene lookup returns CDR1 MGHRA and CDR2 YSYEKL. This CDR3 has 14 residues. CDR3 DNA sequence: TGCGCCAGCAGCGTAGCGGGGGGAACCTACGAGCAGTACTTC. Protein sequence: CASSVAGGTYEQYF.

The rearrangement uses TRBV29-1 and TRBJ1-1; D may be TRBD1 (5 bases). In germline, CDR1 is SQVTM, CDR2 ANQGSEA. The CDR3 covers 14 residues. Between the trimmed V and J ends, which lost 0 bases and 4 bases, there was a span of 12 bases. The chain's CDR3 is CSVEDRGGITEAFF. For the CDR3, the DNA is TGCAGCGTTGAAGATCGTGGGGGGATCACTGAAGCTTTCTTT. Combining the CDR3 with reference TRBV29-1 and TRBJ1-1 gives the whole variable domain SAVISQKPSRDICQRGTSLTIQCQVDSQVTMMFWYRQQPGQSLTLIATANQGSEATYESGFVIDKFPISRPNLTFSTLTVSNMSPEDSSIYLCSVEDRGGITEAFFGQGTRLTVV.

V is TRBV19 and J is TRBJ2-1, with a tentative D call TRBD1 (6 bases). The CDR3 consists of 15 residues. V was trimmed by 6 bases and J by 9 bases, leaving 21 bases between them. Germline loops: CDR1 LNHDA, CDR2 SQIVND (reference sequence). CDR3 DNA sequence: TGTGCCAGTAGCGCCAGGGGCCCTATACAGGGTGAGCAGTTCTTC. This sequence encodes CASSARGPIQGEQFF.

CDR3 nucleotides: TGTGCCAGCAGTTTACGGGGCGGATACGAGCAGTACTTC. Translated: CASSLRGGYEQYF. This chain connects TRBV28 to TRBJ2-7, with D tentatively TRBD1 or TRBD2 (5 bases each). CDR1 is MDHEN, CDR2 SYDVKM, per germline. The CDR3 totals 13 residues. Trimming left V 2 bases short and J 4 bases short, with 9 bases between.

This clone was recorded only once. The CDR3 nucleotides are TGTGCCAGCAGTTCTCACGGCCATAAGGGGACTGAAGCTTTCTTT. It yields the protein CASSSHGHKGTEAFF. The rearrangement links TRBV6-2 or TRBV6-3 to TRBJ1-1; D possibly corresponds to TRBD1 (5 bases). The V gene's germline CDR1 is MNHEY and CDR2 SVGEGT. This CDR3 contains 15 residues. Trimming pared 4 bases from V and 5 bases from J, leaving 17 bases between.

This clone was recorded a few times. J is TRBJ1-1 and V is TRBV10-2, with no clear D. Trimming removed 6 bases at V and 0 bases at J, with 17 bases between. CDR1 and CDR2 (germline): WSHSY, SAAADI. The CDR3 has 16 residues. This CDR3 reads CASRGGNWELNTEAFF. The CDR3 region has the DNA TGCGCCAGCAGGGGTGGCAATTGGGAGTTGAACACTGAAGCTTTCTTT.

This clone was counted a single time. The rearrangement joins TRBV19 to TRBJ2-1, with D maybe TRBD2 (7 bases). CDR1 is LNHDA, CDR2 SQIVND, per germline (reference sequence). The CDR3 has 13 amino acids. V lost 10 bases and J lost 4, with 14 bases in between. CDR3 sequence (DNA): TGTGCCACTGGGGGGGCACGGTACAATGAGCAGTTCTTC. It specifies CATGGARYNEQFF. Filled out from reference TRBV19 and TRBJ2-1, the complete variable domain reads DGGITQSPKYLFRKEGQNVTLSCEQNLNHDAMYWYRQDPGQGLRLIYYSQIVNDFQKGDIAEGYSVSREKKESFPLTVTSAQKNPTAFYLCATGGARYNEQFFGPGTRLTVL.

V and J are TRBV6-6 and TRBJ1-6; D is possibly TRBD1 (5 bases). Germline loops: CDR1 MNHNY, CDR2 SVGAGI (reference sequence). The V end lost 0 bases, the J end lost 10 bases, and 16 bases lay between the germline ends. The length of the CDR3 is 16 residues. CDR3 DNA: TGTGCCAGCAGTTACTCCCCCCCCAGGGTCGAATCACCCCTCCACTTT. Amino acids: CASSYSPPRVESPLHF.

V and J are TRBV25-1 and TRBJ1-2; 7 bases align to TRBD1. Germline loops: CDR1 MGHDK, CDR2 SYGVNS. This CDR3 spans 13 amino acids. V trimming: 6 bases; J trimming: 2 bases; junction bases outside the gene matches: 3. DNA for the CDR3: TGTGCCAGCAGACGGACAGGAAACTATGGCTACACCTTC. This gives the protein CASRRTGNYGYTF.

V is TRBV5-6 and J is TRBJ2-3; 7 nucleotides match TRBD1. The length of the CDR3 is 15 residues. V dropped 1 base and J dropped 1; count of bases not matched to a gene: 3. Per the germline V gene, CDR1 is SGHDT and CDR2 is YYEEEE. The CDR3 is CASSLPGQGTDTQYF. The CDR3, as DNA: TGTGCCAGCAGCTTGCCAGGACAGGGCACAGATACGCAGTATTTT.

The chain employs TRBV10-3 and TRBJ2-1; the match to TRBD2 covers 8 bases. From germline, CDR1 is ENHRY and CDR2 SYGVKD. CDR3 length equals 16 residues. V trimming: 4 bases; J trimming: 2 bases; junction bases outside the gene matches: 7. The CDR3: CAISADRGGPYNEQFF. CDR3 DNA sequence: TGTGCCATCAGTGCAGACCGGGGGGGCCCCTACAATGAGCAGTTCTTC.

The CDR3 spells CATSESGTSGYNEQFF. In nucleotides, the CDR3 is TGTGCCACCAGTGAGTCCGGGACTAGCGGATACAATGAGCAGTTCTTC. The gene calls are TRBV24-1 and TRBJ2-1; 11 positions agree with TRBD2. The CDR3 runs to 16 residues. Germline CDR1 reads KGHDR; CDR2 reads SFDVKD. V was pared by 4 bases and J by 4 bases, with 5 bases of the junction left unmatched.